This entry lists 18 T cell receptor beta chains sequenced from one sample in a study of T cell clonality in common variable immunodeficiency. Notes on the study in general: In common variable immunodeficiency, TCR beta chains reportedly carried fewer deletions and N-nucleotide insertions.

Clones were read by immunoSEQ multiplex PCR, and TCRdb kept only the in-frame ones, dropping some. This table lists over 15,000 clones. These receptors are not linked to any known antigen. Specimen: peripheral blood mononuclear cells. Every receptor here comes from a human donor with common variable immunodeficiency.

Worth noting for this clone: The read stops 3 residues short of the end of the CDR3; the missing end is completed from the germline J gene. J is TRBJ1-5 and V is TRBV7-2; 7 bases are a match to TRBD1. Germline assignment: CDR1 SGHTA and CDR2 FQGNSA. After removal of 1 base from V and 3 bases from J, the junction contained 3 bases not matched to a gene. The CDR3 is 15 amino acids. Partial CDR3 DNA: TGTGCCAGCAGCTTAGGACAGGGACACAATCAGCCC. Protein sequence: CASSLGQGHNQP. The entire CDR3 protein reads CASSLGQGHNQPQHF.

As to this clone: The CDR3 end lies 3 residues beyond the end of the read and is filled in from the germline J gene. The chain is built from TRBV7-3 and TRBJ2-3, with unresolved D. This CDR3 spans 15 amino acids. V was pared by 5 bases and J by 0 bases, with 12 bases between. CDR1 is SGHTA and CDR2 is FQGTGA in the germline V gene. This CDR3 reads CASSPLAASTDTQYF. CDR3 DNA (partial): TGTGCCAGCAGCCCGCTTGCGGCTAGCACAGATACG.

Partial CDR3 DNA: TGTGCCAGCAGTTACCCACTGGAGCCC. Translating it yields CASSYPLEP. The CDR3 as a whole reads CASSYPLEPQHF. The rearrangement joins TRBV6-2 or TRBV6-3 to TRBJ1-5; D call uncertain. The DNA ends 3 residues before the CDR3 does, and the rest of the CDR3 is filled in from the germline J gene. Germline V CDR1 and CDR2: MNHEY, SVGEGT. V lost 2 bases to trimming and J lost 8 bases, with 7 bases between them. The CDR3 sequence is 12 residues long.

Concerning this clone itself: The CDR3 extends 3 residues past the end of the read, so its final part is completed from the germline J gene. The V call is TRBV5-1, the J call TRBJ2-7; 8 positions match TRBD1. The J segment lost 3 bases and the V segment lost 5 bases, leaving 7 bases of the junction unmatched. Germline loops: CDR1 SGHRS, CDR2 YFSETQ. This CDR3 has 14 residues. The covered CDR3 bases are TGCGCCAGCAGTACGGGACAGGCTATCTACGAG. This sequence encodes CASSTGQAIYE. The whole CDR3 is CASSTGQAIYEQYF.

Comments on this clone: The read terminates 3 residues ahead of where the CDR3 ends, so the germline J gene completes it. V is TRBV5-1 and J is TRBJ2-3; the D gene is possibly TRBD1 (6 bases). CDR1 and CDR2 from the germline V gene are SGHRS and YFSETQ. The length of the CDR3 is 16 residues. The CDR3 bases that were read are TGCGCCAGCTCCCTCGAGCAGGGGCCGGCGTCAGGCACG. Its protein product is CASSLEQGPASGT. The whole CDR3 protein is CASSLEQGPASGTQYF.

As regards this clone: The missing CDR3 end, 3 residues past where the read stops, is filled in from the germline J gene. V and J are TRBV5-5 and TRBJ2-5; 9 nucleotides align to TRBD2. The CDR3 spans 15 residues. Germline assignment: CDR1 SGHKS and CDR2 YYEKEE (reference sequence). V trimming: 1 base; J trimming: 4 bases; junction bases outside the gene matches: 5. Partial CDR3 DNA: TGTGCCAGCAGCTTGATGGGACTAGCTTTAGAGACC. As protein: CASSLMGLALET. The entire CDR3 is CASSLMGLALETQYF.

Note on this clone: The sequenced fragment ends 3 residues before the CDR3 boundary, so the rest is inferred from the germline J gene. This chain joins TRBV5-1 and TRBJ1-1, with D perhaps matching TRBD1 (6 bases). CDR1 is SGHRS and CDR2 is YFSETQ in the germline V gene. The CDR3 spans 16 residues. The germline V and J ends were trimmed by 3 bases and 1 base, with 16 bases remaining between them. CDR3 sequence: CASSSGQPSSNTEAFF. The part of the CDR3 DNA that was read is TGCGCCAGCAGCTCTGGACAGCCGTCATCGAACACTGAA.

Turning to this clone: The sequence runs out 3 residues before the end of the CDR3; the remainder is reconstructed from the germline J gene. The rearrangement links TRBV20-1 to TRBJ1-2; 7 nucleotides line up with TRBD1. The CDR3 has 14 residues. V lost 5 bases to trimming and J lost 4 bases; unmatched junction nucleotides: 10. Germline CDR1 is DFQATT and CDR2 is SNEGSKA (reference sequence). The sequenced CDR3 bases are TGCAGTGCTGTTGAGGGGGCGAAGAGCTATGGC. The encoded protein is CSAVEGAKSYG. The CDR3 in its entirety is CSAVEGAKSYGYTF.

To note about this clone: Read data end 3 residues before the CDR3 end; the end is taken from the germline J gene. The rearrangement links TRBV30 to TRBJ2-1; D is undetermined. The germline V and J ends were trimmed by 2 bases and 8 bases, with 4 bases remaining between them. The CDR3 sequence is 10 residues long. Per the germline V gene, CDR1 is GTSNPN and CDR2 is SVGIG (reference sequence). The part of the CDR3 DNA that was read is TGTGCCTGGAGTCAGGATGAG. Translated, it gives CAWSQDE. The whole CDR3 is CAWSQDEQFF.

This clone is identified as medium-sized from frequency. The CDR3 end lies 3 residues beyond the end of the read and is filled in from the germline J gene. The chain joins TRBV30 to TRBJ2-2, with TRBD2 matching 10 bases. Germline-derived CDR1 and CDR2 are GTSNPN and SVGIG (reference sequence). Trimming at V came to 5 bases and at J to 5 bases, leaving 11 bases not matched to a gene. This CDR3 is built from 16 residues. The sequenced part of the CDR3 DNA is TGTGCCTGGCAAAGATGGACGACTAGCGGGACCGGGGAG. Translating gives CAWQRWTTSGTGE. The full CDR3 sequence reads CAWQRWTTSGTGELFF.

This clone ranks as medium-sized in terms of frequency. The CDR3 loop reads CSAGLAGWLGGELFF. The CDR3 bases that were read are TGCAGTGCGGGACTAGCGGGATGGTTAGGCGGGGAG. V and J are TRBV20-1 and TRBJ2-2, with TRBD2 matching 13 bases. The read finishes 3 residues shy of the CDR3 end, and the germline J gene is used to complete it. Germline lookup yields CDR1 DFQATT and CDR2 SNEGSKA (reference sequence). V dropped 6 bases and J dropped 7; count of bases not matched to a gene: 8. This CDR3 has 15 amino acids.

The CDR3 spells CASSLDAYRRETQYF. The sequenced part of the CDR3 DNA is TGTGCCAGCTCCTTGGACGCCTACAGGAGGGAGACC. V and J are TRBV18 and TRBJ2-5; D possibly uses TRBD1 or TRBD2 (5 bases each). The observed sequence ends 3 residues before the CDR3 terminus, with the missing tail filled in from the germline J gene. Per germline, CDR1 KGHSH and CDR2 LQKENI. Trimming shortened V by 6 bases and J by 5 bases, and 19 bases separated the two germline ends. This CDR3 spans 15 amino acids.

Partial CDR3 DNA: TGTGCCAGCAGCCCTAGGCCGACAGGGAAGACTGAA. Its translation is CASSPRPTGKTE. The entire CDR3 sequence reads CASSPRPTGKTEAFF. This rearrangement joins TRBV7-9 to TRBJ1-1; 7 positions agree with TRBD1. Sequencing ends 3 residues short of the CDR3 end; the germline J gene provides the rest. V gave up 5 bases and J gave up 5 bases; unmatched junction bases: 11. Germline-derived CDR1 and CDR2 are SEHNR and FQNEAQ (reference sequence). The CDR3 runs 15 residues.

Judged by frequency, this clone is medium-sized. The read halts 3 residues ahead of the CDR3 end, with the missing end drawn from the germline J gene. The chain uses TRBV7-9 and TRBJ2-3; the match to TRBD2 covers 10 bases. Germline CDR1 is SEHNR and CDR2 is FQNEAQ (reference sequence). This CDR3 has 14 residues. Losses at the gene ends were 5 bases for V and 6 bases for J; bases not matched to a gene: 5. The part of the CDR3 DNA that was read is TGTGCCAGCAGCGCTAGCGGGAGTGCCGATACG. This gives the protein CASSASGSADT. In full, the CDR3 is CASSASGSADTQYF.

A word on this clone: Read data end 3 residues before the CDR3 end; the end is taken from the germline J gene. This chain joins TRBV7-3 and TRBJ2-2; possibly TRBD2 for D (6 bases). Between the trimmed V and J ends, which lost 8 bases and 5 bases, there was a span of 15 bases. The CDR3 is 14 residues long. Germline assignment: CDR1 SGHTA and CDR2 FQGTGA. This CDR3 is CASHPGGGTGELFF. The sequenced part of the CDR3 DNA is TGTGCCAGCCACCCCGGGGGAGGAACCGGGGAG.

A note on this clone: Read coverage stops 3 residues before the CDR3 terminus; the germline J gene supplies the remainder. This chain uses TRBV19 with TRBJ2-1; 11 bases map to TRBD2. V shed 5 bases, J shed 2 bases, and the junction held 5 bases outside the gene matches. This CDR3 region has 16 residues. Germline V CDR1 and CDR2: LNHDA, SQIVND (reference sequence). CDR3 DNA (partial): TGTGCCAGTAGTTCCCTAGCGGGGGGTGCCTACAATGAG. Its translation: CASSSLAGGAYNE. The full CDR3 protein reads CASSSLAGGAYNEQFF.

About this clone: The CDR3 goes on 3 residues after the read ends, and that part is filled in from the germline J gene. The chain is built from TRBV6-2 or TRBV6-3 and TRBJ2-1; possible D gene TRBD1, 5 bases. The germline V and J ends were trimmed by 4 bases and 4 bases, with 5 bases remaining between them. The CDR3 loop spans 12 amino acids. Germline V gene lookup returns CDR1 MNHEY and CDR2 SVGEGT. The CDR3 region is CASSSGYNEQFF. CDR3 DNA, as far as it was read: TGTGCCAGCAGTTCAGGGTACAATGAG.

With respect to this clone: The read ends 3 residues early relative to the CDR3; the germline J gene fills the gap. The chain links TRBV19 to TRBJ2-1, with 10 positions matching TRBD2. The germline V gene has CDR1 LNHDA and CDR2 SQIVND (reference sequence). The CDR3 extends over 15 amino acids. The V segment lost 7 bases and the J segment 9 bases; nucleotides outside the gene matches: 12. The CDR3 loop reads CASTPQAGGPGEQFF. Partial CDR3 DNA: TGTGCCAGTACACCTCAAGCGGGGGGGCCGGGTGAG.